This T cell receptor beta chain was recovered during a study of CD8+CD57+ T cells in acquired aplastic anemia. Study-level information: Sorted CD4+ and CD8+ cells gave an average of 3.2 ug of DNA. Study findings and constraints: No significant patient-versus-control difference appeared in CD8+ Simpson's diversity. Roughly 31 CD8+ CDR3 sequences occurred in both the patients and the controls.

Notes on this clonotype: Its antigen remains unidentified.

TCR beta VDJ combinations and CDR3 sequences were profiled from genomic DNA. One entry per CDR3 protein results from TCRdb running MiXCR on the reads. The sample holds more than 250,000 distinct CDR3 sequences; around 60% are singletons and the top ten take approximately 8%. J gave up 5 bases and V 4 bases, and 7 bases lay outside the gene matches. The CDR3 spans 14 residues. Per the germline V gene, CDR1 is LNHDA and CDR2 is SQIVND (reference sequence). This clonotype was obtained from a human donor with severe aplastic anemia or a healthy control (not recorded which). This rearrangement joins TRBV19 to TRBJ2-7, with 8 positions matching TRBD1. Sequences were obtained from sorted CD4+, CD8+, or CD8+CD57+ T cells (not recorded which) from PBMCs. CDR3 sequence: CASSSQGALNEQYF. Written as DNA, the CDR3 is TGTGCCAGTAGTAGCCAGGGGGCTCTCAACGAGCAGTACTTC.